The T cell receptor beta chain under discussion was sequenced for a study of radiation and T cells in renal cell carcinoma. Study summary: Nephrectomy followed 15 Gy stereotactic body radiation by 4 weeks.

The CDR3 length is 14 residues. The ends were cut back, 8 bases at V and 3 bases at J, with 16 bases in the middle. Germline CDR1 LNHDA, CDR2 SQIVND (reference sequence). The study's findings and limits: Baseline intratumoral clonotype presence is unknown without pretreatment biopsies. From baseline, blood top tumor clonotypes peaked at 2 weeks post-radiation.

With regard to this clone: Its matching antigen is unknown.

Clones were read by immunoSEQ multiplex PCR, and TCRdb kept only the in-frame ones, dropping some. The sample lists about 49,000 clones; roughly 84% were seen once. Time point here: baseline pretreatment blood. The sample's treatment: 15 Gy SBRT to primary tumor, nephrectomy 4 weeks later. This sample comprised blood, obtained from a patient whose treatment included radiotherapy and nephrectomy. The clonotype comes from a woman in her sixties or seventies with renal cell carcinoma. The chain has TRBV19 and TRBJ1-1, with a possible D match to TRBD1 (6 bases). CDR3 loop: CASLPGGGYTEAFF. CDR3 bases: TGTGCCAGTCTCCCAGGAGGGGGTTACACTGAAGCTTTCTTT.